The rows below give T cell receptor beta chains drawn from one sample of a study of T cells in Graves' hyperthyroidism and ophthalmopathy. TCRdb re-called the multiplex PCR reads with MiXCR, one entry per CDR3 protein. The table records 530,000 or so distinct CDR3 sequences, around 46% of them present only once. The sequencing input was peripheral blood or thyroid tissue (not recorded which). The receptors derive from a woman aged 18-30 years with Graves' hyperthyroidism. The CDR3 runs from the conserved cysteine through the conserved F or W. Each record gives: clone size, D gene, J gene, V gene, CDR3 length, CDR3 DNA, CDR3 protein. D genes are given only for firm matches. Clone size, where shown, is once, few, many, or a class for clones that have expanded.

clone_size: NA; d_call: NA; j_call: TRBJ1-1; v_call: TRBV5-1; cdr3_length: 13; cdr3_nt: TGTGCCAGCAGCCAACAGGGATGGACTGAAGCTTTCTTT; cdr3_aa: CASSQQGWTEAFF
clone_size: NA; d_call: NA; j_call: TRBJ1-2; v_call: TRBV10-3; cdr3_length: 11; cdr3_nt: TGTGCCATCACTGGGGAGAATGGCTACACCTTC; cdr3_aa: CAITGENGYTF
clone_size: many; d_call: NA; j_call: TRBJ1-1; v_call: TRBV5-1; cdr3_length: 15; cdr3_nt: TGCGCCAGCAGCTCGCCCGGGACAATGAACACTGAAGCTTTCTTT; cdr3_aa: CASSSPGTMNTEAFF
clone_size: NA; d_call: TRBD2; j_call: TRBJ2-5; v_call: TRBV20-1; cdr3_length: 15; cdr3_nt: TGCAGTGCCAGTAGCGTAGCGGGAGGGCTACAGACCCAGTACTTC; cdr3_aa: CSASSVAGGLQTQYF
clone_size: many; d_call: NA; j_call: TRBJ2-2; v_call: TRBV7-4; cdr3_length: 14; cdr3_nt: TGTGCCAGCAGCTTCCGGCGGGGAACCGGGGAGCTGTTTTTT; cdr3_aa: CASSFRRGTGELFF
clone_size: many; d_call: TRBD1; j_call: TRBJ1-2; v_call: TRBV7-9; cdr3_length: 14; cdr3_nt: TGTGCCAGCAGCGATGGACAGGGCTTCTATGGCTACACCTTC; cdr3_aa: CASSDGQGFYGYTF
clone_size: NA; d_call: TRBD2; j_call: TRBJ2-7; v_call: TRBV10-3; cdr3_length: 15; cdr3_nt: TGTGCCATCAGTGCGGAGCGGGAGGGTGGGTACGAGCAGTACTTC; cdr3_aa: CAISAEREGGYEQYF
clone_size: many; d_call: NA; j_call: TRBJ2-7; v_call: TRBV7-9; cdr3_length: 13; cdr3_nt: TGTGCCAGCAGCTTATTGCCGGCCTACGAGCAGTACTTC; cdr3_aa: CASSLLPAYEQYF
clone_size: NA; d_call: TRBD1; j_call: TRBJ1-5; v_call: TRBV20-1; cdr3_length: 14; cdr3_nt: TGCAGTGCTAGTGACGGGACAGGGGATCAGCCCCAGCATTTT; cdr3_aa: CSASDGTGDQPQHF
clone_size: many; d_call: NA; j_call: TRBJ1-3; v_call: TRBV20-1; cdr3_length: 16; cdr3_nt: TGCAGTGCTAGACCCACCATTCGGAAACATGGAAACACCATATATTTT; cdr3_aa: CSARPTIRKHGNTIYF
clone_size: many; d_call: NA; j_call: TRBJ1-2; v_call: TRBV12-3/TRBV12-4; cdr3_length: 13; cdr3_nt: TGTGCCAGCAGGCTGTCAGGGATCTATGGCTACACCTTC; cdr3_aa: CASRLSGIYGYTF
clone_size: few; d_call: TRBD1; j_call: TRBJ1-1; v_call: TRBV24-1; cdr3_length: 16; cdr3_nt: TGTGCCACCAGTGACGCCCCGACAGGGGGATTCGCTGAAGCTTTCTTT; cdr3_aa: CATSDAPTGGFAEAFF
clone_size: NA; d_call: TRBD2; j_call: TRBJ2-1; v_call: TRBV7-8; cdr3_length: 16; cdr3_nt: TGTGCCAGCAGCTTAGTCGCTAGCGGGAGCAGTAATGAGCAGTTCTTC; cdr3_aa: CASSLVASGSSNEQFF
clone_size: NA; d_call: TRBD2; j_call: TRBJ2-3; v_call: TRBV29-1; cdr3_length: 19; cdr3_nt: TGCAGCGTTGAAGGGCTGACTAGCGGGAACTCTTTGGGTCCAGATACGCAGTATTTT; cdr3_aa: CSVEGLTSGNSLGPDTQYF
clone_size: many; d_call: NA; j_call: TRBJ2-3; v_call: TRBV7-2; cdr3_length: 13; cdr3_nt: TGTGCCAGCAGCGGGTCCAACCCAGATACGCAGTATTTT; cdr3_aa: CASSGSNPDTQYF
clone_size: few; d_call: TRBD2; j_call: TRBJ2-3; v_call: TRBV2; cdr3_length: 13; cdr3_nt: TGTGCCACCCAGCGGGAGGGCACAGATACGCAGTATTTT; cdr3_aa: CATQREGTDTQYF
clone_size: many; d_call: NA; j_call: TRBJ1-2; v_call: TRBV20-1; cdr3_length: 11; cdr3_nt: TGCAGTGCCCCCGACGGGTTAGACTACACCTTC; cdr3_aa: CSAPDGLDYTF